This TCR beta chain was captured in a study of a mutant IDH1 vaccine in newly diagnosed glioma. Study at large: Treated patients were around 60% male, around 40% female, mean age 40.4 years. Therapy received beforehand was radiotherapy, temozolomide, or both, with most patients given both. Study-wide findings and caveats: Vaccination elicited immune responses in 90% to 95% of patients. Seemingly, top peripheral T cell clonotype changes bore no relation to pseudoprogression.

Described time point: baseline, week 1 (first vaccination visit). Treatment reported: pre-vaccination baseline after standard-of-care therapy. On this clone: Its cognate antigen is unknown.

The CDR3 runs to 14 residues. Germline loops: CDR1 MNHEY, CDR2 SMNVEV (reference sequence). V lost 3 bases to trimming and J lost 0 bases; unmatched junction nucleotides: 1. Sequencing was performed with immunoSEQ multiplex PCR; in TCRdb, only in-frame clones are kept and a portion is missing. The profile shows 99,000 or so clones, 85% to 90% of them singletons. Sample: PBMCs, taken from a glioma patient treated with radiotherapy, temozolomide or both. The clonotype comes from a woman between 50 and 59 years old with glioma. The chain joins TRBV27 to TRBJ1-1, with TRBD1 matching 7 bases. Written as DNA, the CDR3 is TGTGCCAGCAGTTTTGACAGGGTGAACACTGAAGCTTTCTTT. Translation: CASSFDRVNTEAFF.